Following are 18 T cell receptor beta chains from one sample sequenced in a study of control samples from healthy donors and cancer patients. Clones were read by immunoSEQ multiplex PCR, and TCRdb kept only the in-frame ones, dropping some. The top ten clones hold 2.9% of a sample with some 65,000 clones, 84% of them seen once. Material: PBMCs. The receptors were sampled from a woman aged 50 to 60 with lung cancer.

The chain carries TRBV27 and TRBJ2-7, with 11 bases identical to TRBD2. The V and J ends lost 10 bases and 2 bases, in that order; junction bases with no gene match: 4. This CDR3 spans 13 amino acids. Germline V lookup: CDR1 MNHEY, CDR2 SMNVEV (reference sequence). DNA for the CDR3: TGTGCCACCGGGACTAGCGGTACCTACGAGCAGTACTTC. Its translation is CATGTSGTYEQYF.

The DNA for the CDR3 is TGTGCCAGCAGCAACAGGGTCTCGGGGGACTACGAGCAGTACTTC. This codes for CASSNRVSGDYEQYF. The J gene is TRBJ2-7, the V gene TRBV14; TRBD1 or TRBD2 may be the D gene (6 bases each). CDR3 size: 15 residues. CDR1 is SGHDN, CDR2 FVKESK, per germline. Trimming took off 5 bases at V and 3 bases at J, with 17 bases between the two ends.

This clone was seen at least ten times. The rearrangement links TRBV6-2 or TRBV6-3 to TRBJ1-1, with D possibly matching TRBD1 (5 bases). CDR1 and CDR2 from the germline V gene are MNHEY and SVGEGT. V dropped 4 bases and J dropped 5 bases, with 20 bases sitting between them. The CDR3 sequence is 16 residues long. The CDR3: CASSSLGSTWGTEAFF. The DNA for the CDR3 is TGTGCCAGCAGTTCTCTGGGCTCCACCTGGGGGACTGAAGCTTTCTTT.

This chain links TRBV11-2 with TRBJ2-4, with TRBD1 identical over 10 bases. This CDR3 has 16 residues. V was clipped by 3 bases and J by 1 base; unmatched bases: 3. Germline CDR1 is SGHAT and CDR2 is FQNNGV. This CDR3 reads CASSLGTGAAKNIQYF. The CDR3 bases are TGTGCCAGCAGCTTGGGGACAGGGGCGGCCAAAAACATTCAGTACTTC.

This chain joins TRBV29-1 and TRBJ2-6; D perhaps matches TRBD1 (6 bases). The ends were cut back, 5 bases at V and 0 bases at J, with 14 bases in the middle. CDR1 and CDR2 from the germline V gene are SQVTM and ANQGSEA. The CDR3 length is 16 residues. CDR3 sequence (DNA): TGCAGCGTTACAGGGTTTTTGAGCTCTGGGGCCAACGTCCTGACTTTC. Translating it yields CSVTGFLSSGANVLTF. Full variable domain (missing parts from reference TRBV29-1 and TRBJ2-6): SAVISQKPSRDICQRGTSLTIQCQVDSQVTMMFWYRQQPGQSLTLIATANQGSEATYESGFVIDKFPISRPNLTFSTLTVSNMSPEDSSIYLCSVTGFLSSGANVLTFGAGSRLTVL.

The chain combines TRBV24-1 with TRBJ2-5; 11 bases are shared with TRBD2. In germline, CDR1 is KGHDR, CDR2 SFDVKD. The CDR3 runs to 13 residues. V was pared by 7 bases and J by 5 bases, with 2 bases of the junction left unmatched. The CDR3 loop is CATSLAGGETQYF. The CDR3, as DNA: TGTGCCACCAGCCTAGCGGGGGGCGAGACCCAGTACTTC.

The chain combines TRBV4-3 with TRBJ1-2; D is undetermined. The CDR3 runs to 16 residues. The V end lost 2 bases, the J end lost 1 base, and 14 bases lay between the germline ends. Germline CDR1 is LGHNA and CDR2 is YSLEER. CDR3 amino acids: CASSQSLTAINYGYTF. The CDR3 DNA reads TGCGCCAGCAGCCAATCCCTAACAGCTATTAACTATGGCTACACCTTC.

The chain is built from TRBV5-6 and TRBJ1-1; D ambiguous. The CDR3 has 12 amino acids. V was shortened by 4 bases and J by 6 bases, with 10 bases between the two germline ends. CDR1 SGHDT and CDR2 YYEEEE come from the germline V gene. The CDR3 spells CASSRGLSEAFF. Here the CDR3 DNA reads TGTGCCAGCAGCAGAGGGTTATCTGAAGCTTTCTTT.

This clone was counted a single time. This chain links TRBV15 with TRBJ1-1; TRBD1 aligns across 10 bases. Trimming removed 2 bases from V and 5 bases from J; junction bases left unmatched: 2. The CDR3 spans 14 residues. Per germline, CDR1 LNHNV and CDR2 YYDKDF (reference sequence). For the CDR3, the DNA is TGTGCCACCAGCAGACGGACAGGGGGGACTGAAGCTTTCTTT. Protein: CATSRRTGGTEAFF.

The rearrangement joins TRBV6-5 to TRBJ1-2; maybe TRBD1 (5 bases). Trimming cost V 5 bases and J 7 bases, with 11 bases left between them. There are 12 residues in the CDR3. The V gene's germline CDR1 is MNHEY and CDR2 SVGAGI. As DNA, the CDR3 is TGTGCCAGCAGTACTACGACAGCTGGCTACACCTTC. It codes for CASSTTTAGYTF.

In DNA form, the CDR3 reads TGTGCCAGCAGCTCCTTGCTCAGGGGAAATTCCTACGAGCAGTACTTC. It translates to CASSSLLRGNSYEQYF. The rearrangement uses TRBV11-2 and TRBJ2-7; possibly TRBD1 for D (6 bases). The CDR3 totals 16 residues. Germline CDR1 reads SGHAT; CDR2 reads FQNNGV. The V and J ends lost 4 bases and 1 base respectively, with 17 bases between them.

This clone was counted only a few times. The chain is built from TRBV19 and TRBJ1-5; TRBD1 is a possible D gene (5 bases). The CDR3 is 16 residues long. Trimming removed 5 bases at V and 2 bases at J, with 16 bases between. The germline V gene encodes CDR1 LNHDA and CDR2 SQIVND (reference sequence). CDR3 region: CASSPGAAGRNQPQHF. The DNA of the CDR3 is TGTGCCAGTAGTCCCGGGGCGGCGGGGCGCAATCAGCCCCAGCATTTT.

This chain links TRBV7-6 with TRBJ1-6; D is uncertain. The CDR3 has 12 amino acids. Trimming removed 5 bases from V and 11 bases from J, with 10 bases in between. Germline values: CDR1 SGHVS, CDR2 FNYEAQ. The CDR3 spells CASSLGEAPLHF. The DNA of the CDR3 is TGTGCCAGCAGCCTCGGAGAGGCACCCCTCCACTTT.

The table lists this clone with many counts. V usage is TRBV6-6 and J usage is TRBJ2-7, with TRBD2 matching over 11 bases. The CDR3 sequence is 15 residues long. CDR1 is MNHNY and CDR2 is SVGAGI in the germline V gene (reference sequence). Losses at the gene ends were 5 bases for V and 4 bases for J; bases not matched to a gene: 7. The CDR3 protein is CASSRSSGGPYEQYF. CDR3 in DNA: TGTGCCAGCAGTAGATCTAGCGGGGGGCCATACGAGCAGTACTTC.

This chain links TRBV18 with TRBJ1-5; D gene uncertain. The CDR3 is 13 residues long. V was clipped by 3 bases and J by 0 bases, with 3 bases between them. Germline-derived CDR1 and CDR2 are KGHSH and LQKENI. This chain's CDR3 is CASSPYSNQPQHF. DNA of the CDR3: TGTGCCAGCTCACCGTATAGCAATCAGCCCCAGCATTTT. Using reference TRBV18 and TRBJ1-5 for the parts outside the CDR3, the full variable domain is NAGVMQNPRHLVRRRGQEARLRCSPMKGHSHVYWYRQLPEEGLKFMVYLQKENIIDESGMPKERFSAEFPKEGPSILRIQQVVRGDSAAYFCASSPYSNQPQHFGDGTRLSIL.

This clone was detected only once. The chain uses TRBV6-1 and TRBJ2-1, with D maybe TRBD1 (5 bases). The CDR3 sequence is 15 residues long. V was clipped by 2 bases and J by 4 bases, with 12 bases between them. Germline assignment: CDR1 MNHNS and CDR2 SASEGT. CDR3 in amino acids: CASSENNRQYNEQFF. CDR3 coding DNA: TGTGCCAGCAGTGAAAATAACAGACAGTACAATGAGCAGTTCTTC.

The chain couples TRBV27 to TRBJ1-1; D may be TRBD1 (6 bases). This CDR3 has 17 residues. Germline lookup yields CDR1 MNHEY and CDR2 SMNVEV (reference sequence). The V and J ends lost 0 bases and 1 base respectively, with 15 bases between them. CDR3 in amino acids: CASSLSWGGQENTEAFF. The CDR3 DNA sequence: TGTGCCAGCAGTTTATCATGGGGGGGACAAGAGAACACTGAAGCTTTCTTT.

The chain carries TRBV11-2 and TRBJ1-1; TRBD1 agrees at 11 bases. The CDR3 sequence is 16 residues long. Germline V gene data show CDR1 as SGHAT and CDR2 as FQNNGV. The ends lost 2 bases at V and 4 bases at J; junction bases unmatched: 6. Here the CDR3 DNA reads TGTGCCAGCAGCTTAAGGACAGGGGGCCTTTTCACTGAAGCTTTCTTT. Protein sequence: CASSLRTGGLFTEAFF.